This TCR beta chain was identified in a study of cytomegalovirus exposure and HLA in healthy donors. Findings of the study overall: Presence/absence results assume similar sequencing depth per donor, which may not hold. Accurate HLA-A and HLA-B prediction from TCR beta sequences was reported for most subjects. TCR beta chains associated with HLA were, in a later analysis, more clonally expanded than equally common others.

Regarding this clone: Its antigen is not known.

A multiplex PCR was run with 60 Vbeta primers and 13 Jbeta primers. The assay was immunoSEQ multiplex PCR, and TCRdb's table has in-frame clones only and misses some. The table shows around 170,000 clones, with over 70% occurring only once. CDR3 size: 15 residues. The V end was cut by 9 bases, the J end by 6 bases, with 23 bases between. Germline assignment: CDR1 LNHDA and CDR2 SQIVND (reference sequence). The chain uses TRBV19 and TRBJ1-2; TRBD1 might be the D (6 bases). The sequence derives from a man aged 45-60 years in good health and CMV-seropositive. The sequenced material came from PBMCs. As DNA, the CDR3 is TGTGCCAGCGGCCGGGACACCCTTATCTCCGATGGCTACACCTTC. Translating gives CASGRDTLISDGYTF.